This passage covers 7 T cell receptor beta chains from one sample sequenced in a study of blood T cell repertoires in COVID-19. Measured with immunoSEQ multiplex PCR; TCRdb has only the in-frame clones, and not every one. The table has around 130,000 clones, over 80% seen once; the top ten hold 8% to 11%. Sequencing input: peripheral blood. The receptors were gathered from a man in his sixties with active or convalescent COVID-19.

The gene calls are TRBV9 and TRBJ2-7; D unclear. CDR3 length equals 13 residues. Trimming left V 0 bases short and J 5 bases short, with 9 bases between. Germline V lookup: CDR1 SGDLS, CDR2 YYNGEE. The DNA of the CDR3 is TGTGCCAGCAGCGTAGCTCTTACGGACGAGCAGTACTTC. Amino acid sequence: CASSVALTDEQYF.

V usage is TRBV5-1 and J usage is TRBJ2-7; 8 bases line up with TRBD1. Looked up from germline, CDR1 is SGHRS and CDR2 is YFSETQ. The V gene end was trimmed by 4 bases and the J gene end by 5 bases; junction bases not matched to a gene: 5. The CDR3 is made up of 13 amino acids. The chain's CDR3 is CASSGNRGDEQYF. The CDR3 DNA reads TGCGCCAGCAGCGGAAACAGGGGGGACGAGCAGTACTTC.

The chain carries TRBV5-1 and TRBJ2-1; 8 bases fit TRBD2. The CDR3 loop spans 16 amino acids. Unmatched junction bases numbered 8, after V lost 0 bases and J lost 6 bases. CDR1 is SGHRS, CDR2 YFSETQ, per germline. In DNA form, the CDR3 reads TGCGCCAGCAGCTTGGCCGACGGGAGGGCAGGCAATGAGCAGTTCTTC. Translated, it gives CASSLADGRAGNEQFF.

The chain links TRBV9 to TRBJ1-2, with TRBD1 as a possible D gene (5 bases). The V gene's germline CDR1 is SGDLS and CDR2 YYNGEE. Trimming left V 0 bases short and J 4 bases short, with 22 bases between. This CDR3 spans 18 amino acids. DNA of the CDR3: TGTGCCAGCAGCGTAGCCCCGACGGGCGGGGGAATAACCTATGGCTACACCTTC. Translated: CASSVAPTGGGITYGYTF.

The J gene is TRBJ1-2, the V gene TRBV7-9; TRBD1 matches at 7 bases. This CDR3 is built from 16 residues. With V trimmed by 2 bases and J by 7 bases, 13 bases remained unmatched. CDR1 and CDR2 from the germline V gene are SEHNR and FQNEAQ (reference sequence). The CDR3 DNA reads as TGTGCCAGCAGCTTACTCTCCTACAGGGGTGTCGGTGGCTACACCTTC. Translated: CASSLLSYRGVGGYTF.

The V and J genes are TRBV7-9 and TRBJ1-2, with TRBD1 matching over 12 bases. Losses at the gene ends were 11 bases for V and 4 bases for J; bases not matched to a gene: 11. The CDR3 loop spans 15 amino acids. Per the germline V gene, CDR1 is SEHNR and CDR2 is FQNEAQ (reference sequence). In DNA, the CDR3 is TGTGCCGGAAGGGGACAGGGGGCAAGGACCTATGGCTACACCTTC. Translated, it gives CAGRGQGARTYGYTF.

The rearrangement joins TRBV3-1 (or the pseudogene TRBV3-2) to TRBJ2-7; a possible D gene is TRBD1 (7 bases). The germline gives CDR1 LGHDT, CDR2 YNNKEL (reference sequence). Trimming shortened V by 1 base and J by 3 bases, and 16 bases separated the two germline ends. This CDR3 has 16 amino acids. The CDR3 bases are TGTGCCAGCAGCCAAGTCAGGGGGGCTTACCGCTACGAGCAGTACTTC. This translates into CASSQVRGAYRYEQYF.